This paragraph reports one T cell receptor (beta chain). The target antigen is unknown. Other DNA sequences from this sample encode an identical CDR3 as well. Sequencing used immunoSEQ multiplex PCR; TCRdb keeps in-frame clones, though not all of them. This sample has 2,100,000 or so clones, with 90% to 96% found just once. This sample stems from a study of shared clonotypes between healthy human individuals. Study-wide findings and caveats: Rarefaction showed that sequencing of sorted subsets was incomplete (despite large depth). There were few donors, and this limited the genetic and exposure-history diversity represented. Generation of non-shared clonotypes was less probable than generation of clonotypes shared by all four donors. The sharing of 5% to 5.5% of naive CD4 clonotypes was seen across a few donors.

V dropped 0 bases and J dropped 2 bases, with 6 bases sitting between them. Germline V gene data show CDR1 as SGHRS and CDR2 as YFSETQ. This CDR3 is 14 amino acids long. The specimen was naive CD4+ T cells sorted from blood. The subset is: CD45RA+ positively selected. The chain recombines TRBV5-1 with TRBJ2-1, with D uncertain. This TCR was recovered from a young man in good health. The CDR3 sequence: CASSLAETYNEQFF. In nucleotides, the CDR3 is TGCGCCAGCAGCTTGGCCGAGACCTACAATGAGCAGTTCTTC.